The next 3 T cell receptor beta chains were all read from a single sample in a study of cytomegalovirus exposure and HLA in healthy donors. Both 60 Vbeta primers and 13 Jbeta primers went into the PCR. TCRdb's table, derived via immunoSEQ multiplex PCR, lists solely in-frame clones and lacks some. The sample has approximately 100,000 clones; roughly three fifths are singletons. The sequencing sample was made of PBMCs. These receptor sequences come from a man aged 25-45 years in good health and CMV-seronegative.

The chain employs TRBV14 and TRBJ1-4; no clear D gene. CDR1 is SGHDN and CDR2 is FVKESK in the germline V gene. The CDR3 has 15 amino acids. V lost 2 bases and J lost 1, with 8 bases in between. CDR3 sequence reads: CASSQMGRTNEKLFF. The CDR3 DNA reads as TGTGCCAGCAGCCAAATGGGCAGAACTAATGAAAAACTGTTTTTT.

This clone appeared a single time. The rearrangement joins TRBV2 to TRBJ2-3; perhaps TRBD2 as D (6 bases). V gave up 6 bases and J gave up 2 bases, with 15 bases separating them. Germline lookup yields CDR1 SNHLY and CDR2 FYNNEI. This CDR3 comprises 15 residues. CDR3 amino acids: CASRPGTANTDTQYF. Written as DNA, the CDR3 is TGTGCCAGCAGGCCCGGGACTGCGAACACAGATACGCAGTATTTT.

The chain couples TRBV19 to TRBJ1-2; 7 bases are shared with TRBD1. CDR1 and CDR2 (germline): LNHDA, SQIVND (reference sequence). CDR3 length equals 13 residues. V lost 4 bases to trimming and J lost 11 bases; unmatched junction nucleotides: 10. The CDR3 DNA is TGTGCCAGTAGTACTAACCGGGACAGAAATTACACCTTC. Its translation is CASSTNRDRNYTF.